This TCR beta chain was identified during a study of blood T cell repertoires in COVID-19. Study information: The United States, Italy and Spain were the sources of the acute and convalescent COVID-19 samples. The cDNA or gDNA used as material had been derived from T cells, B-cell-depleted T cells, or PBMCs.

Authors' methods: Reference gene primer amplification gave estimated nucleated cell counts. Here immunoSEQ multiplex PCR was the method, and the copy in TCRdb shows in-frame clones only, minus some. V, J and clone size were drawn from that table, and D and trimming were deduced from the DNA. The table includes about 130,000 clones, approximately 80% detected once. The CDR3 length is 15 residues. V lost 6 bases to trimming and J lost 6 bases; unmatched junction nucleotides: 9. Germline CDR1 LNHDA, CDR2 SQIVND (reference sequence). The chain has TRBV19 and TRBJ2-1; 9 bases match TRBD2. The source is a man aged 35 to 55 with active or convalescent COVID-19. Sequencing was performed on peripheral blood. The CDR3 is CASRSLAGSPNEQFF. The CDR3 DNA follows: TGTGCCAGTAGGTCTCTAGCGGGGAGCCCCAATGAGCAGTTCTTC.